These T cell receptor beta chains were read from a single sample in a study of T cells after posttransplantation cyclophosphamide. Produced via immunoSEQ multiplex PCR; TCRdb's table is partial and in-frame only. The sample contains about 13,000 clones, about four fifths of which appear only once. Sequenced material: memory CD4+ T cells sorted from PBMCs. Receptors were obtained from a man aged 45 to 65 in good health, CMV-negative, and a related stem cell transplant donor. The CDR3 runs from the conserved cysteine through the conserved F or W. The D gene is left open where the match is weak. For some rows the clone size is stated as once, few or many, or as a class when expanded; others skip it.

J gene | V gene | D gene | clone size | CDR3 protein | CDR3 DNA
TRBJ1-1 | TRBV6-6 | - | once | CASGGGWNTEAFF | TGTGCCAGCGGGGGGGGTTGGAACACTGAAGCTTTCTTT
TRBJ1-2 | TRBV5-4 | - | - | CASRYHREGGYTF | TGTGCCAGCAGATATCACAGGGAGGGTGGCTACACCTTC
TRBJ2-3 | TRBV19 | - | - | CASCIASTDTQYF | TGTGCCAGTTGTATAGCGTCCACAGATACGCAGTATTTT
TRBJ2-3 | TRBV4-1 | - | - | CASSQAGEVTDTQYF | TGCGCCAGCAGCCAGGCTGGGGAGGTCACAGATACGCAGTATTTT
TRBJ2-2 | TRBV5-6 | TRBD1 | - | CASSWDRGRTGELFF | TGTGCCAGCAGCTGGGACAGGGGGCGCACCGGGGAGCTGTTTTTT
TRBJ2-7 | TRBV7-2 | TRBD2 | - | CASSTTSSGGSVEQYF | TGTGCCAGCAGCACCACCTCTAGCGGGGGGTCCGTCGAGCAGTACTTC
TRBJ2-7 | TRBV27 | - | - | CASSLAGHEQYF | TGTGCCAGCAGTTTAGCAGGGCACGAGCAGTACTTC
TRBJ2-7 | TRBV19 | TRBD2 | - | CASSTLAGGRYEQYF | TGTGCCAGTAGTACCCTAGCGGGGGGTCGCTACGAGCAGTACTTC
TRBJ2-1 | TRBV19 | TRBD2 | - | CASSTQPTSGPTNEQFF | TGTGCCAGTAGTACCCAGCCTACTAGCGGGCCTACCAATGAGCAGTTCTTC
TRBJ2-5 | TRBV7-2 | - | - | CASSRGGGETQYF | TGTGCCAGCAGTCGGGGTGGCGGCGAGACCCAGTACTTC
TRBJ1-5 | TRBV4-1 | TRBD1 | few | CASSHAGQFNQPQHF | TGCGCCAGCAGCCACGCGGGACAGTTCAATCAGCCCCAGCATTTT
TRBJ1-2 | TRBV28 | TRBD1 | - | CASSSGQGALSGYTF | TGTGCCAGCAGTTCGGGACAGGGGGCATTGAGTGGCTACACCTTC
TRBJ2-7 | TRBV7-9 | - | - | CASSQGTINDEQYF | TGTGCCAGCAGCCAGGGGACTATTAACGACGAGCAGTACTTC
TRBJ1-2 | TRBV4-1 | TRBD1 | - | CASSRGDRFYGYTF | TGCGCCAGCAGCCGAGGGGACAGGTTCTATGGCTACACCTTC
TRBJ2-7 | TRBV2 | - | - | CASTGGTRYEQYF | TGTGCCAGCACTGGGGGCACACGATACGAGCAGTACTTC
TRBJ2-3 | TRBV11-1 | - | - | CASSLQWGWPSVGTDTQYF | TGTGCCAGCAGCCTTCAGTGGGGCTGGCCGTCTGTGGGCACAGATACGCAGTATTTT
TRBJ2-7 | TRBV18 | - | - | CASSPANYEQYF | TGTGCCAGCTCACCCGCAAACTACGAGCAGTACTTC
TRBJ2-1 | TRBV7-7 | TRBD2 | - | CASSPGGQSNEQFF | TGTGCTAGCAGCCCGGGAGGGCAGAGCAATGAGCAGTTCTTC
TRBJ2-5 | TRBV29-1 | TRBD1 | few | CSVQRQGVGETQYF | TGCAGCGTCCAGCGACAGGGGGTAGGAGAGACCCAGTACTTC
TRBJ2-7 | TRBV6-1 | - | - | CASSETHSYEQYF | TGTGCCAGCAGTGAAACCCACAGCTACGAGCAGTACTTC
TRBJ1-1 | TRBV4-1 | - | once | CASSQPTKNTEAFF | TGCGCCAGCAGCCAACCGACAAAAAACACTGAAGCTTTCTTT
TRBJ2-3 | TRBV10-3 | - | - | CAISETLTGTDTQYF | TGTGCCATCAGTGAGACCCTTACTGGCACAGATACGCAGTATTTT
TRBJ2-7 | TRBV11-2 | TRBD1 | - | CASTPWDREHEQYF | TGTGCCAGCACCCCCTGGGACAGGGAACACGAGCAGTACTTC
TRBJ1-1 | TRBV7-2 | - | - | CASSLRETEAFF | TGTGCCAGCAGCTTGCGGGAGACTGAAGCTTTCTTT
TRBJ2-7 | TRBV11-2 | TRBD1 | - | CASSPRDRVTYEQYF | TGTGCCAGCAGCCCCCGGGACAGGGTTACCTACGAGCAGTACTTC
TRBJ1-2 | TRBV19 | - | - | CASNDRNYGYTF | TGTGCCAGTAATGACAGGAACTATGGCTACACCTTC
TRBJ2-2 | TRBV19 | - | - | CASSSANTGELFF | TGTGCCAGTAGTTCAGCGAACACCGGGGAGCTGTTTTTT
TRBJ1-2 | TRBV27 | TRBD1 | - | CASSLSLGQGIGGYTF | TGTGCCAGCAGTTTATCGCTAGGACAGGGAATCGGCGGCTACACCTTC
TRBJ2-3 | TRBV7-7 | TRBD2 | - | CASSPRAGGQGDTQYF | TGTGCCAGCAGCCCTCGAGCGGGGGGGCAAGGAGATACGCAGTATTTT
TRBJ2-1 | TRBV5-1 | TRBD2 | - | CASREGTSGTYNEQFF | TGCGCCAGCAGGGAGGGTACTAGCGGGACCTACAATGAGCAGTTCTTC
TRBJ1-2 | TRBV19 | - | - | CASSILDNYGYTF | TGTGCCAGTAGTATTCTAGATAACTATGGCTACACCTTC
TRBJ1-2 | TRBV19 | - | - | CASSIAPYGYTF | TGTGCCAGTAGTATAGCCCCTTATGGCTACACCTTC
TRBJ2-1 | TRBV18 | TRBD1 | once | CASSPGTGGGDEQFF | TGTGCCAGCTCACCCGGGACAGGGGGCGGAGATGAGCAGTTCTTC
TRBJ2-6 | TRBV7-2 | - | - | CASSLGQLDSGANVLTF | TGTGCCAGCAGCTTAGGGCAGCTAGACTCTGGGGCCAACGTCCTGACTTTC
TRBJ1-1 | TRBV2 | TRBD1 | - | CASSFGTGGEAFF | TGTGCCAGCAGTTTTGGCACAGGGGGTGAAGCTTTCTTT
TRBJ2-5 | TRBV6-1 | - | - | CASSEGITGTGETQYF | TGTGCCAGCAGTGAAGGAATCACAGGTACGGGAGAGACCCAGTACTTC
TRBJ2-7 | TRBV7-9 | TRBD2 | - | CASSSQRGGPYEQYF | TGTGCCAGCAGCTCCCAGCGGGGGGGGCCCTACGAGCAGTACTTC
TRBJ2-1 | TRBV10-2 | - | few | CASSDLSGSSYNEQFF | TGCGCCAGCAGTGACTTAAGCGGAAGCTCCTACAATGAGCAGTTCTTC
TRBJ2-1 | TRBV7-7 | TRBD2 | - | CASSLGVAGGGEQFF | TGTGCTAGCAGCTTAGGAGTAGCGGGAGGGGGTGAGCAGTTCTTC
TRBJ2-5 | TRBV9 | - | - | CASSVVPSAKETQYF | TGTGCCAGCAGCGTAGTGCCTAGTGCTAAAGAGACCCAGTACTTC
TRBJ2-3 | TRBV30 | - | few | CAWSGISTDTQYF | TGTGCCTGGAGCGGGATCAGCACAGATACGCAGTATTTT
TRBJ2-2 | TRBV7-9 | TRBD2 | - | CASSISGGANTGELFF | TGTGCCAGCAGCATAAGCGGGGGGGCGAACACCGGGGAGCTGTTTTTT
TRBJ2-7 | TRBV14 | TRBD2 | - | CASSHLLGTSPYEQYF | TGTGCCAGCAGCCATCTCCTGGGGACTAGCCCCTACGAGCAGTACTTC
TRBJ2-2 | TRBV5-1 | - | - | CASRSNSGQGTGELFF | TGCGCCAGCAGATCCAACTCGGGACAAGGCACCGGGGAGCTGTTTTTT
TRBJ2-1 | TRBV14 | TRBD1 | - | CASSQYRGSYNEQFF | TGTGCCAGCAGCCAGTACAGGGGCTCCTACAATGAGCAGTTCTTC
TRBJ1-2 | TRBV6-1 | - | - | CASSMDTPNYGYTF | TGTGCCAGCAGCATGGACACCCCTAACTATGGCTACACCTTC